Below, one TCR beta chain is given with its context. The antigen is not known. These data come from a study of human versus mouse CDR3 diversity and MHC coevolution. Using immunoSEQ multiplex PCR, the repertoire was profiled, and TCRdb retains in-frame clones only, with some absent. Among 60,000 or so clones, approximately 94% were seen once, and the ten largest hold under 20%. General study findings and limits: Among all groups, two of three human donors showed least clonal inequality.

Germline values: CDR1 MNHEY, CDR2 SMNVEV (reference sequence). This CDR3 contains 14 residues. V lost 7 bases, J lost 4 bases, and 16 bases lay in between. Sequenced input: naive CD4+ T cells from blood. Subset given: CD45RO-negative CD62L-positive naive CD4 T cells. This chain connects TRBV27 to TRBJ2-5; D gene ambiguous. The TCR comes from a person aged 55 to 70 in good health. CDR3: CASKVGPPAETQYF. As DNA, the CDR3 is TGTGCCAGCAAGGTGGGCCCACCGGCAGAGACCCAGTACTTC.